Presented here are 8 T cell receptor beta chains from one specimen sequenced in a study of T-cell memory formation after mild COVID-19. TCRdb re-called the 5' RACE reads with MiXCR, one entry per CDR3 protein. Of hundreds of thousands of distinct CDR3 sequences listed, approximately 14% were seen once; the top ten hold 22%. Material for sequencing was PBMCs or a T cell subset sorted from them (not recorded which). These receptors all stem from a man between 18 and 29 years old who had mild COVID-19 (a few samples of this study predate the infection). Cell type and time point are not known.

The rearrangement joins TRBV10-3 to TRBJ2-1; TRBD2 matches at 9 bases. Germline trimming cut 6 bases from V and 8 bases from J; bases unmatched to any gene: 8. Germline lookup yields CDR1 ENHRY and CDR2 SYGVKD. This CDR3 contains 14 residues. Here the CDR3 reads CAISPGTSTYEQFF. The CDR3 DNA follows: TGTGCCATCAGCCCCGGGACTAGCACCTATGAGCAGTTCTTC.

CDR3 residues: CASSKTGDLGYGYTF. The CDR3 DNA reads as TGCGCCAGCAGCAAGACGGGGGATTTGGGCTATGGCTACACCTTC. This chain uses TRBV5-1 with TRBJ1-2; D is possibly TRBD1 (5 bases). CDR1 SGHRS and CDR2 YFSETQ come from the germline V gene. V was cut by 4 bases and J by 4 bases, with 17 bases left in between. CDR3 length: 15 residues.

This clonotype was counted between two and nine times. The V gene is TRBV4-3, the J gene TRBJ1-1; 10 nucleotides agree with TRBD1. This CDR3 contains 15 residues. With 1 base clipped from V and 4 bases from J, the junction kept 3 bases outside the gene matches. The germline V gene has CDR1 LGHNA and CDR2 YSLEER. DNA for the CDR3: TGCGCCAGCAGCCAAGTGGACAGGGGGAGCACTGAAGCTTTCTTT. Translated, it gives CASSQVDRGSTEAFF.

The table lists this clonotype with a few counts. V usage is TRBV28 and J usage is TRBJ2-7; 7 bases align to TRBD1. The CDR3 extends over 13 amino acids. After removal of 7 bases from V and 6 bases from J, the junction contained 9 bases not matched to a gene. CDR1 is MDHEN and CDR2 is SYDVKM in the germline V gene. In DNA form, the CDR3 reads TGTGCCAGCACCCGACAGGGATGGGGCGAGCAGTACGTC. Its translation: CASTRQGWGEQYV.

J is TRBJ2-3 and V is TRBV20-1; D unresolved. In germline, CDR1 is DFQATT, CDR2 SNEGSKA (reference sequence). The CDR3 spans 15 residues. The V end lost 5 bases, the J end lost 2 bases, and 17 bases lay between the germline ends. CDR3 in amino acids: CSAAAPAVFTDTQYF. CDR3 bases: TGCAGTGCTGCGGCACCGGCCGTTTTCACAGATACGCAGTATTTT.

This clonotype was observed a few times. The chain joins TRBV5-1 to TRBJ1-1, with a weak D call TRBD1 (6 bases). V gave up 4 bases and J gave up 1 base, with 11 bases separating them. Per germline, CDR1 SGHRS and CDR2 YFSETQ. The CDR3 totals 14 residues. Here the CDR3 reads CASSPGTRNTEAFF. In DNA form, the CDR3 reads TGCGCCAGCAGCCCCGGGACACGGAACACTGAAGCTTTCTTT.

In its sample, this clonotype was seen a few times. V is TRBV19 and J is TRBJ2-3; D is undetermined. In germline, CDR1 is LNHDA, CDR2 SQIVND (reference sequence). The CDR3 spans 16 residues. V gave up 5 bases and J gave up 4 bases, with 19 bases separating them. CDR3 loop: CASSGPEWVYPDTQYF. In DNA form, the CDR3 reads TGTGCCAGTAGTGGCCCCGAGTGGGTGTATCCAGATACGCAGTATTTT.

This clonotype was observed a few times. This chain uses TRBV2 with TRBJ1-5, with D unclear. Trimming pared 5 bases from V and 12 bases from J, leaving 14 bases between. Germline V gene data show CDR1 as SNHLY and CDR2 as FYNNEI. The CDR3 spans 12 residues. The CDR3 sequence is CASSNDDPGQHF. CDR3 DNA: TGTGCCAGCAGTAATGACGACCCCGGCCAGCATTTT.